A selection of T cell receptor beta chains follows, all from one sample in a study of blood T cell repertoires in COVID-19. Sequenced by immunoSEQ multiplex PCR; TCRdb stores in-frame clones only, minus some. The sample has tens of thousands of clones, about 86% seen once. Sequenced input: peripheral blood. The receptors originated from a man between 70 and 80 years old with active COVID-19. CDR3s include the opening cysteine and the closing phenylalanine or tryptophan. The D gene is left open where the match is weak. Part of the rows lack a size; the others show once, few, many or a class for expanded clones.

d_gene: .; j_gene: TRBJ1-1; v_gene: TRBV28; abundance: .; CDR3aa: CASSLWAGGRTEAFF; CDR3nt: TGTGCCAGCAGTTTATGGGCTGGAGGACGGACTGAAGCTTTCTTT
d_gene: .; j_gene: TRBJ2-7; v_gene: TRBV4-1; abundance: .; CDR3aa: CASSQDRTYEQYF; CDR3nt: TGCGCCAGCAGCCAAGACAGGACCTACGAGCAGTACTTC
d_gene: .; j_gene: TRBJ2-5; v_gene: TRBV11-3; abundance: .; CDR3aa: CASSSDITYQETQYF; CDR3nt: TGTGCCAGCAGCTCGGACATAACCTACCAAGAGACCCAGTACTTC
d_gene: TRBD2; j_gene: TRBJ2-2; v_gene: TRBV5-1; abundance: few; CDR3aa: CASSWVGLAGVMNTGELFF; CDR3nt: TGCGCCAGCAGCTGGGTGGGACTAGCGGGGGTGATGAACACCGGGGAGCTGTTTTTT
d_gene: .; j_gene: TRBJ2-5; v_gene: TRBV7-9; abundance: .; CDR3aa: CASSLGSLAGETQYF; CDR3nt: TGTGCCAGCAGCTTGGGCAGCCTGGCGGGGGAGACCCAGTACTTC
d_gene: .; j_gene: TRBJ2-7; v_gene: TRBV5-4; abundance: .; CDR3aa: CASSPPGADSYEQYF; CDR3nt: TGTGCCAGCAGCCCTCCGGGAGCGGACTCCTACGAGCAGTACTTC
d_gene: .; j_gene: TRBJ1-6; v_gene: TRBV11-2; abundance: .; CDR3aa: CASSPTGTPGSPLHF; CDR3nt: TGTGCCAGCAGTCCAACCGGGACACCCGGTTCACCCCTCCACTTT
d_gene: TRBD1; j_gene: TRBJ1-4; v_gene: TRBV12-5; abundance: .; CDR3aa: CASGPRDRANEKLFF; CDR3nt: TGTGCTAGTGGGCCTCGGGACAGGGCTAATGAAAAACTGTTTTTT
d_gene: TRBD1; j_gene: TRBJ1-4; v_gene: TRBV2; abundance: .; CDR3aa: CASSQLGDRGEKLFF; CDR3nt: TGTGCCAGCAGTCAACTGGGGGACAGGGGCGAAAAACTGTTTTTT
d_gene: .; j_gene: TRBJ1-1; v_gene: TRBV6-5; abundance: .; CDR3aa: CASSPLGQNTEAFF; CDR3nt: TGTGCCAGCAGTCCACTCGGACAGAACACTGAAGCTTTCTTT
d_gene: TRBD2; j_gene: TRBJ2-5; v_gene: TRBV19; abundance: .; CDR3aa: CASSIVGKRGGRETQYF; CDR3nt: TGTGCCAGTAGTATAGTGGGGAAGCGGGGGGGCCGGGAGACCCAGTACTTC
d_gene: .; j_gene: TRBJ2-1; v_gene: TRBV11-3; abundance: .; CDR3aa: CASSLEGQGSYNEQFF; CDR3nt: TGTGCCAGCAGCTTAGAGGGGCAGGGCTCCTACAATGAGCAGTTCTTC
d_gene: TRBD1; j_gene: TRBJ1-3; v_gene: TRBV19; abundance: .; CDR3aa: CASMTGGTGNTIYF; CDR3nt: TGTGCCAGTATGACAGGGGGCACTGGAAACACCATATATTTT
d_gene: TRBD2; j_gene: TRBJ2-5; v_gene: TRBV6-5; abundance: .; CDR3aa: CASRLAGGSQETQYF; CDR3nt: TGTGCCAGCCGACTAGCGGGGGGATCTCAAGAGACCCAGTACTTC
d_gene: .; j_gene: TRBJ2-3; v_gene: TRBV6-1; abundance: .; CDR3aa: CASSEGLFTDTQYF; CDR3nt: TGTGCCAGCAGTGAGGGCCTCTTCACAGATACGCAGTATTTT
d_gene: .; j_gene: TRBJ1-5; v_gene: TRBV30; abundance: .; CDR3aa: CAWSVGVEQPQHF; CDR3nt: TGTGCCTGGAGTGTAGGAGTGGAACAGCCCCAGCATTTT
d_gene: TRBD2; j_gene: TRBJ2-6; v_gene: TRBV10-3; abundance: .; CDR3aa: CAIAGGGRNGANVLTF; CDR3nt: TGTGCCATCGCGGGAGGGGGCCGGAATGGGGCCAACGTCCTGACTTTC
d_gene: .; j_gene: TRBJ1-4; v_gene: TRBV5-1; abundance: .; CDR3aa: CASSLSAGGNEKLFF; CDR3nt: TGCGCCAGCAGCTTGTCGGCGGGGGGGAATGAAAAACTGTTTTTT
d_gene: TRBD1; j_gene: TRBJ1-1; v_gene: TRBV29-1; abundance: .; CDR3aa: CSGRQGHTEAFF; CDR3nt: TGCAGCGGTCGACAGGGGCACACTGAAGCTTTCTTT
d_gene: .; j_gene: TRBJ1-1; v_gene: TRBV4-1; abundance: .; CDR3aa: CASSQPGQRTEAFF; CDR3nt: TGCGCCAGCAGCCAACCAGGACAGCGCACTGAAGCTTTCTTT
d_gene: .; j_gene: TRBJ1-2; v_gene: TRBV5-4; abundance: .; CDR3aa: CASSFVAGGHGYTF; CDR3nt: TGTGCCAGCAGCTTTGTGGCCGGGGGTCATGGCTACACCTTC
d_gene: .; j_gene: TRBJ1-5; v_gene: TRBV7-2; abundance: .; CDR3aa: CASGAGSSNQPQHF; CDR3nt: TGTGCCAGCGGCGCGGGGTCGAGCAATCAGCCCCAGCATTTT
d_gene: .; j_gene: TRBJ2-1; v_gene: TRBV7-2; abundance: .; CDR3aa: CASSLDYRRYNEQFF; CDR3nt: TGTGCCAGCAGCTTAGACTACCGGCGTTACAATGAGCAGTTCTTC
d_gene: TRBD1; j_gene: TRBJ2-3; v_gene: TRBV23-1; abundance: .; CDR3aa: CALNQDRDPDTQYF; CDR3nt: TGCGCCTTAAACCAGGACAGGGACCCAGATACGCAGTATTTT
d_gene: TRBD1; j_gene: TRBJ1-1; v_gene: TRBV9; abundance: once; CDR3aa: CASSFTGTGNTEAFF; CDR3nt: TGTGCCAGCAGCTTCACCGGGACAGGGAACACTGAAGCTTTCTTT
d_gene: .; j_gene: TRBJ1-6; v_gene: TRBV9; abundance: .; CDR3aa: CASSANDGTGLRNSPLHF; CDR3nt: TGTGCCAGCAGCGCGAACGATGGGACTGGACTGCGAAATTCACCCCTCCACTTT
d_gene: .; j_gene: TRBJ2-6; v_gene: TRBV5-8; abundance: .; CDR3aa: CASSPQLEGANVLTF; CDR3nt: TGTGCCAGCAGCCCGCAACTGGAGGGGGCCAACGTCCTGACTTTC
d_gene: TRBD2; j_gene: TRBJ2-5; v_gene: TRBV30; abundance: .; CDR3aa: CAWSVGGSQETQYF; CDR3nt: TGTGCCTGGAGTGTGGGGGGGTCCCAAGAGACCCAGTACTTC
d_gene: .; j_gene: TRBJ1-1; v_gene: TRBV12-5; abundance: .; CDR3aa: CASGLGLSNTEAFF; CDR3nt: TGTGCTAGTGGTTTGGGACTGTCGAACACTGAAGCTTTCTTT
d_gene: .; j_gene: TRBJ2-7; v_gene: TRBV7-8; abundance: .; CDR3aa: CASSLRAVSYEQYF; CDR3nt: TGTGCCAGCAGCTTAAGAGCGGTCTCCTACGAGCAGTACTTC
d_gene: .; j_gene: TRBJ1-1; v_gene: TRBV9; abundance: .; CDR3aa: CASSVGREDTEAFF; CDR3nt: TGTGCCAGCAGCGTAGGACGTGAGGACACTGAAGCTTTCTTT
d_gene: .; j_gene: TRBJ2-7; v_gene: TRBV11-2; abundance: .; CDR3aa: CASSHLQRRGSYEQYF; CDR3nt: TGTGCCAGCAGCCACTTACAGCGGAGGGGCTCCTACGAGCAGTACTTC
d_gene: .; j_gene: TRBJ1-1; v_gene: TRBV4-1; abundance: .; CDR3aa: CASSQDFSAQGAEAFF; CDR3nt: TGCGCCAGCAGCCAAGATTTCTCGGCCCAAGGGGCTGAAGCTTTCTTT
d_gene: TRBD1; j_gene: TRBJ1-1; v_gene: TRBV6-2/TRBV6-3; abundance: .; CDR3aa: CASSDRGNTEAFF; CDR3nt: TGTGCCAGCAGCGACAGGGGGAACACTGAAGCTTTCTTT
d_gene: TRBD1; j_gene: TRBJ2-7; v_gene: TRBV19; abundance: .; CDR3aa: CASSDRGSYEQYF; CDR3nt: TGTGCCAGTAGCGACAGGGGTTCCTACGAGCAGTACTTC
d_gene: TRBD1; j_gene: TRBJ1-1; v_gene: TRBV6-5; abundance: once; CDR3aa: CASSRQGRVNTEAFF; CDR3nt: TGTGCCAGCAGTAGACAGGGAAGGGTGAACACTGAAGCTTTCTTT
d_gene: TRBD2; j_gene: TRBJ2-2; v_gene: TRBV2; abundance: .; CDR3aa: CASSERGGLTGELFF; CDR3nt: TGTGCCAGCAGTGAAAGGGGAGGGCTCACCGGGGAGCTGTTTTTT
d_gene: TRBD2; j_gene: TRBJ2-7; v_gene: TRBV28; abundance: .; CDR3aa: CASRGSGGGSSYEQYF; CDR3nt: TGTGCCAGCAGGGGGAGCGGGGGCGGAAGCTCCTACGAGCAGTACTTC
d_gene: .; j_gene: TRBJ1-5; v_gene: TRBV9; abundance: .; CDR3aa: CASAYGEGSYNQPQHF; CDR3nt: TGTGCCAGCGCCTACGGGGAGGGCTCCTATAATCAGCCCCAGCATTTT
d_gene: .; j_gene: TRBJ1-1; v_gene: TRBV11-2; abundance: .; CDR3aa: CASSPLGHENTEAFF; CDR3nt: TGTGCCAGCAGCCCGCTGGGCCACGAGAACACTGAAGCTTTCTTT
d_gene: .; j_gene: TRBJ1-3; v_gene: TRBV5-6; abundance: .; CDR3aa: CASSPTDGGLSRNTIYF; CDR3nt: TGTGCCAGCAGTCCTACTGACGGAGGCCTTTCCCGAAACACCATATATTTT